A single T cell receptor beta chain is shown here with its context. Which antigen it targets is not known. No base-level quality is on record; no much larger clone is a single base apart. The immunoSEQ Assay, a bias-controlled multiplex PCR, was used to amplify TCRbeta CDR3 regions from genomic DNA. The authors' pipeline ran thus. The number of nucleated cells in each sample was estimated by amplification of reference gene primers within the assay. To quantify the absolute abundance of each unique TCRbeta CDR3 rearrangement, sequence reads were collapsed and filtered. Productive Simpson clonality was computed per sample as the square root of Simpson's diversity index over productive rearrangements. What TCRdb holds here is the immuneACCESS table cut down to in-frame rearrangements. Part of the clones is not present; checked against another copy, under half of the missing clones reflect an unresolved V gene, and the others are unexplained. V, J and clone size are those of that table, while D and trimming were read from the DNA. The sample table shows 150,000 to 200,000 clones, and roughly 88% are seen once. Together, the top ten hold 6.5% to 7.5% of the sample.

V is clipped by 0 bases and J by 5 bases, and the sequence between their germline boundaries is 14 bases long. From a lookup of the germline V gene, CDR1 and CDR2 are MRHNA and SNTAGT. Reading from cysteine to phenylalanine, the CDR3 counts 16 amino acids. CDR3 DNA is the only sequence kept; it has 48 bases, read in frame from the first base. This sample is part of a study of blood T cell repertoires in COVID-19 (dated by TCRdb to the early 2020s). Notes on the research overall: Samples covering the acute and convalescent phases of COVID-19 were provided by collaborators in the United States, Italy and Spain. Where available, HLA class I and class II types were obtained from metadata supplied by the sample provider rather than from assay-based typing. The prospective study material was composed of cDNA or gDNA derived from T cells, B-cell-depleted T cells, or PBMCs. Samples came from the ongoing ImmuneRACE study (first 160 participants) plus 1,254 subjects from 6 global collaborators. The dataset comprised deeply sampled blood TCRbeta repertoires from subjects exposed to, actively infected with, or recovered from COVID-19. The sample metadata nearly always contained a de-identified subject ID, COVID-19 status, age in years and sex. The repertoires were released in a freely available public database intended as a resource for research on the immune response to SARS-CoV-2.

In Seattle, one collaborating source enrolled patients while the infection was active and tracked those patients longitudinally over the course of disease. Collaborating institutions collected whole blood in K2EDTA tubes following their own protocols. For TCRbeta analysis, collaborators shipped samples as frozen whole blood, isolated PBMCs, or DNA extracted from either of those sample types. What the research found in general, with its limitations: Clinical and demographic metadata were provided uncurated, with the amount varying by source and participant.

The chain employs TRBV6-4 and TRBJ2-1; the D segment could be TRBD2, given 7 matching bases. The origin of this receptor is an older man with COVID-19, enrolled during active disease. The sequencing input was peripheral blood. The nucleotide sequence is TGTGCCAGCAGTGACTCGAGGGGGGGCCTCCACAATGAGCAGTTCTTC. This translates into CASSDSRGGLHNEQFF.